A single sample is the source of the 14 T cell receptor beta chains below, sequenced in a study of blood T cell repertoires in COVID-19. Data came from immunoSEQ multiplex PCR; TCRdb stores just in-frame clones and leaves some out. The table has 250,000 to 300,000 clones, around 90% seen once. Source material: peripheral blood. The receptors were sampled from an older woman with COVID-19, enrolled during active disease.

The chain is built from TRBV9 and TRBJ1-1; TRBD1 aligns across 7 bases. There are 18 residues in the CDR3. Germline V gene lookup returns CDR1 SGDLS and CDR2 YYNGEE. J lost 3 bases, V lost 3 bases, and 17 bases had no gene match. CDR3: CASSAPSGTAYKYTEAFF. The DNA of the CDR3 is TGTGCCAGCAGCGCACCTTCCGGGACAGCCTACAAATACACTGAAGCTTTCTTT.

This chain joins TRBV2 and TRBJ2-5; 9 bases agree with TRBD1. The V segment lost 6 bases and the J segment 5 bases; nucleotides outside the gene matches: 7. CDR1 SNHLY and CDR2 FYNNEI come from the germline V gene. CDR3 length: 14 amino acids. CDR3: CASRTEQGAETQYF. The DNA for the CDR3 is TGTGCCAGCAGGACGGAACAGGGGGCGGAGACCCAGTACTTC.

The J gene is TRBJ1-6, the V gene TRBV27, with 9 positions matching TRBD1. Germline loops: CDR1 MNHEY, CDR2 SMNVEV (reference sequence). This CDR3 contains 17 residues. After removal of 4 bases from V and 9 bases from J, the junction contained 13 bases not matched to a gene. Here the CDR3 DNA reads TGTGCCAGCAGTTCGACGACAGGGGGATTTTTTGTTTCACCCCTCCACTTT. The encoded protein is CASSSTTGGFFVSPLHF.

This chain uses TRBV3-1 (or the pseudogene TRBV3-2) with TRBJ2-3; TRBD2 aligns across 9 bases. Germline CDR1 and CDR2: LGHDT and YNNKEL (reference sequence). The length of the CDR3 is 17 residues. Trimming cost V 1 base and J 6 bases; bases outside gene matches: 11. DNA for the CDR3: TGTGCCAGCAGCCAAGCCCCTAGCGGGGCTTGTTCGGATACGCAGTATTTT. Its protein is CASSQAPSGACSDTQYF.

This clone was counted a few times. The rearrangement joins TRBV11-2 to TRBJ1-4; 8 nucleotides align to TRBD1. CDR1 is SGHAT and CDR2 is FQNNGV in the germline V gene. CDR3 length equals 16 residues. V lost 5 bases to trimming and J lost 4 bases; unmatched junction nucleotides: 9. The CDR3 loop reads CASSPLGQVYNEKLFF. Here the CDR3 DNA reads TGTGCCAGCAGCCCCCTGGGACAGGTGTATAATGAAAAACTGTTTTTT.

CDR3: CALLDSSGANVLTF. The CDR3 nucleotides are TGTGCCCTCCTAGACAGTTCCGGGGCCAACGTCCTGACTTTC. The rearrangement links TRBV10-3 to TRBJ2-6, with a possible D match to TRBD1 (5 bases). V lost 11 bases to trimming and J lost 4 bases, with 15 bases between them. Germline CDR1 and CDR2: ENHRY and SYGVKD. This CDR3 region has 14 residues.

This clone was seen once. The DNA for the CDR3 is TGTGCCACCAGCAGAGATACGATGGCGGTAGCTTTCTTT. Protein product: CATSRDTMAVAFF. The genes are TRBV15 and TRBJ1-1; D call uncertain. Trimming shortened V by 0 bases and J by 10 bases, and 12 bases separated the two germline ends. This CDR3 spans 13 amino acids. CDR1 and CDR2 (germline): LNHNV, YYDKDF (reference sequence).

This chain links TRBV10-3 with TRBJ2-7; a weak D match, TRBD1 (6 bases). Trimming pared 7 bases from V and 0 bases from J, leaving 16 bases between. From germline, CDR1 is ENHRY and CDR2 SYGVKD. The CDR3 has 15 residues. The CDR3 DNA reads TGTGCCATCATGAACGGGCCAGGGGCCTCCTACGAGCAGTACTTC. The encoded protein is CAIMNGPGASYEQYF.

The chain has TRBV3-1 (or the pseudogene TRBV3-2) and TRBJ2-3; 8 nucleotides align to TRBD2. The CDR3 covers 16 residues. V gave up 7 bases and J gave up 6 bases; unmatched junction bases: 15. CDR1 and CDR2 from the germline V gene are LGHDT and YNNKEL (reference sequence). CDR3 residues: CASTQRRRGARDTQYF. The CDR3 region has the DNA TGTGCCAGCACCCAGAGACGGCGGGGGGCCCGGGATACGCAGTATTTT.

This chain connects TRBV14 to TRBJ1-5; no clear D. V was pared by 4 bases and J by 0 bases, with 4 bases between. The CDR3 is made up of 13 amino acids. Germline CDR1 SGHDN, CDR2 FVKESK. The CDR3 loop is CASSRDSNQPQHF. The CDR3 coding sequence is TGTGCCAGCAGCCGCGATAGCAATCAGCCCCAGCATTTT.

The CDR3 DNA is TGTGCCAGCTCGGGGGGACAGGGCCCCAAAAACATTCAGTACTTC. As protein: CASSGGQGPKNIQYF. This chain connects TRBV18 to TRBJ2-4; 9 bases fit TRBD1. After removal of 6 bases from V and 2 bases from J, the junction contained 5 bases not matched to a gene. This CDR3 region has 15 residues. Germline V gene data show CDR1 as KGHSH and CDR2 as LQKENI.

Points on this clone: Other DNA sequences in this specimen translate into the identical CDR3. The chain couples TRBV7-2 to TRBJ1-2, with a weak D call TRBD1 (5 bases). The CDR3 spans 15 residues. V was cut by 0 bases and J by 2 bases, with 10 bases left in between. CDR1 and CDR2 from the germline V gene are SGHTA and FQGNSA. DNA of the CDR3: TGTGCCAGCAGCTTAGCAGGAACAGGAAACTATGGCTACACCTTC. This codes for CASSLAGTGNYGYTF.

This sequence joins TRBV5-1 and TRBJ1-2, with no clear D. With 5 bases removed from V and 5 bases from J, the gap between germline ends came to 16 bases. The CDR3 is made up of 14 amino acids. Germline V gene data show CDR1 as SGHRS and CDR2 as YFSETQ. The CDR3 region has the DNA TGCGCCAGCAGGTCTCTACAGACAACTTATGGCTACACCTTC. It codes for CASRSLQTTYGYTF. The entire variable domain, with the rest obtained from reference TRBV5-1 and TRBJ1-2, is as follows: KAGVTQTPRYLIKTRGQQVTLSCSPISGHRSVSWYQQTPGQGLQFLFEYFSETQRNKGNFPGRFSGRQFSNSRSEMNVSTLELGDSALYLCASRSLQTTYGYTFGSGTRLTVV.

J is TRBJ1-1 and V is TRBV7-6; 10 nucleotides align to TRBD1. Germline CDR1 is SGHVS and CDR2 is FNYEAQ. This CDR3 contains 16 residues. The junction had 12 bases not matched to a gene; V was cut back by 4 bases and J by 7 bases. CDR3 region: CASSSKPSGTGVEAFF. The CDR3 DNA reads TGTGCCAGCAGCTCGAAACCCTCCGGGACAGGGGTTGAAGCTTTCTTT. Looking up the rest from reference TRBV7-6 and TRBJ1-1 gives the full variable domain: GAGVSQSPRYKVTKRGQDVALRCDPISGHVSLYWYRQALGQGPEFLTYFNYEAQQDKSGLPNDRFSAERPEGSISTLTIQRTEQRDSAMYRCASSSKPSGTGVEAFFGQGTRLTVV.